Below, 20 T cell receptor beta chains from the same sample are listed, as sequenced in a study of shared clonotypes between healthy human individuals. Assay: immunoSEQ multiplex PCR; the TCRdb copy retains only in-frame clones and omits some. The table records 2,500,000 or so clones, approximately 94% of them present only once. Sequencing used naive CD4+ T cells from PBMCs. As to subset: CD45RA+ positively selected. These receptors were obtained from a man aged 18 to 30 in good health. Some clones in this sample may be carry-over from other donors' samples.

This clone was seen a handful of times. This chain uses TRBV2 with TRBJ1-1; D remains unclear. The germline V gene has CDR1 SNHLY and CDR2 FYNNEI. V shed 7 bases and J shed 0 bases, with 9 bases lying between them. The CDR3 is 13 amino acids. The CDR3 spells CASIEMVNTEAFF. CDR3 nucleotides: TGTGCCAGCATCGAGATGGTGAACACTGAAGCTTTCTTT.

J is TRBJ2-7 and V is TRBV7-9; 10 bases align to TRBD2. Germline V CDR1 and CDR2: SEHNR, FQNEAQ (reference sequence). The CDR3 has 17 amino acids. Trimming removed 4 bases from V and 2 bases from J; junction bases left unmatched: 11. CDR3 DNA sequence: TGTGCCAGCAGCTGGACCCCTAGCGGGAGTGGCCCCTACGAGCAGTACTTC. This sequence encodes CASSWTPSGSGPYEQYF.

The chain recombines TRBV11-2 with TRBJ2-7; 8 nucleotides line up with TRBD1. V was pared by 1 base and J by 6 bases, with 8 bases of the junction left unmatched. Germline-derived CDR1 and CDR2 are SGHAT and FQNNGV. The CDR3 is 15 amino acids. The CDR3 sequence is CASSLVSDTGGEQYF. CDR3 in DNA: TGTGCCAGCAGCTTAGTGTCAGATACAGGGGGCGAGCAGTACTTC. The variable domain in full, completed from reference TRBV11-2 and TRBJ2-7, reads EAGVAQSPRYKIIEKRQSVAFWCNPISGHATLYWYQQILGQGPKLLIQFQNNGVVDDSQLPKDRFSAERLKGVDSTLKIQPAKLEDSAVYLCASSLVSDTGGEQYFGPGTRLTVT.

The chain recombines TRBV10-2 with TRBJ2-5, with 9 bases that match TRBD2. V was pared by 3 bases and J by 3 bases, with 5 bases of the junction left unmatched. Germline V gives CDR1 WSHSY, CDR2 SAAADI. The CDR3 consists of 15 residues. DNA of the CDR3: TGCGCCAGCAGTGATTTGTGGACTAGCGAAGAGACCCAGTACTTC. The encoded protein is CASSDLWTSEETQYF.

The gene calls are TRBV28 and TRBJ1-4, with D tentatively TRBD1 (5 bases). The germline gives CDR1 MDHEN, CDR2 SYDVKM. V was shortened by 2 bases and J by 8 bases, with 12 bases between the two germline ends. The CDR3 runs 14 residues. The chain's CDR3 is CASSLGGVDEKLFF. The CDR3 bases are TGTGCCAGCAGTTTAGGAGGGGTCGACGAAAAACTGTTTTTT. The whole variable domain, remainder taken from reference TRBV28 and TRBJ1-4, is DVKVTQSSRYLVKRTGEKVFLECVQDMDHENMFWYRQDPGLGLRLIYFSYDVKMKEKGDIPEGYSVSREKKERFSLILESASTNQTSMYLCASSLGGVDEKLFFGSGTQLSVL.

The chain employs TRBV28 and TRBJ2-1; the match to TRBD1 covers 7 bases. The CDR3 length is 16 residues. J lost 4 bases, V lost 4 bases, and 10 bases had no gene match. The germline V gene has CDR1 MDHEN and CDR2 SYDVKM. The CDR3, as DNA: TGTGCCAGCAGTTCCCCAGGGGGTGCCCCTTACAATGAGCAGTTCTTC. This codes for CASSSPGGAPYNEQFF.

Of note for this clone: Other DNA sequences in the same sample also yield this CDR3. The rearrangement joins TRBV9 to TRBJ2-3; no reliable D call. Trimming left V 0 bases short and J 6 bases short, with 8 bases between. CDR1 and CDR2 (germline): SGDLS, YYNGEE. The CDR3 length is 13 residues. CDR3 in amino acids: CASSVVVEDTQYF. CDR3 bases: TGTGCCAGCAGCGTAGTCGTTGAGGATACGCAGTATTTT.

The rearrangement joins TRBV4-3 to TRBJ1-2, with 8 positions matching TRBD1. V was pared by 0 bases and J by 3 bases, with 0 bases of the junction left unmatched. The CDR3 is made up of 14 amino acids. Germline CDR1 and CDR2: LGHNA and YSLEER. The CDR3 sequence: CASSQETGDYGYTF. CDR3 sequence (DNA): TGCGCCAGCAGCCAAGAGACAGGGGACTATGGCTACACCTTC.

The rearrangement uses TRBV5-1 and TRBJ2-7; D is uncertain. Germline V CDR1 and CDR2: SGHRS, YFSETQ. V was pared by 0 bases and J by 1 base, with 8 bases between. The CDR3 runs 14 residues. The chain's CDR3 is CASSLVGNSYEQYF. CDR3 coding DNA: TGCGCCAGCAGCTTGGTAGGGAATTCCTACGAGCAGTACTTC.

The table lists this clone with a few counts. A much larger clone is a single base away; this may be a read error. V is TRBV11-1 and J is TRBJ1-1, with D unresolved. Trimming left V 2 bases short and J 1 base short, with 5 bases between. Germline CDR1 is SGHAT and CDR2 is FQDESV (reference sequence). The CDR3 length is 13 residues. DNA of the CDR3: TGTGCCAGCAGCTTAAAGGGGAACACTGAAGCTTTCTTT. It encodes CASSLKGNTEAFF.

The chain recombines TRBV29-1 with TRBJ1-4; D not certain. Germline CDR1 is SQVTM and CDR2 is ANQGSEA. The V gene lost 5 bases and the J gene lost 7 bases, with 8 bases spanning the gap. The CDR3 totals 11 residues. CDR3 amino acids: CSVHWTEKLFF. CDR3 nucleotides: TGCAGCGTTCATTGGACTGAAAAACTGTTTTTT. The full variable domain, in which reference TRBV29-1 and TRBJ1-4 provide the parts outside the CDR3, is SAVISQKPSRDICQRGTSLTIQCQVDSQVTMMFWYRQQPGQSLTLIATANQGSEATYESGFVIDKFPISRPNLTFSTLTVSNMSPEDSSIYLCSVHWTEKLFFGSGTQLSVL.

V usage is TRBV29-1 and J usage is TRBJ2-3, with D perhaps matching TRBD1 or TRBD2 (6 bases each). CDR1 is SQVTM, CDR2 ANQGSEA, per germline. This CDR3 region has 16 residues. V shed 1 base and J shed 4 bases, with 18 bases lying between them. DNA for the CDR3: TGCAGCGTTGAAGGTCGCCTGGGAAGGGGGGCAGATACGCAGTATTTT. Translating gives CSVEGRLGRGADTQYF.

The gene calls are TRBV2 and TRBJ2-1; 11 bases map to TRBD2. CDR1 is SNHLY, CDR2 FYNNEI, per germline. Losses at the gene ends were 3 bases for V and 8 bases for J; bases not matched to a gene: 12. The CDR3 length is 17 residues. This CDR3 reads CASSDAASGRPLDEQFF. The CDR3 DNA sequence: TGTGCCAGCAGTGATGCGGCTAGCGGGAGGCCCCTGGATGAGCAGTTCTTC. Full variable domain (rest looked up from reference TRBV2 and TRBJ2-1): EPEVTQTPSHQVTQMGQEVILRCVPISNHLYFYWYRQILGQKVEFLVSFYNNEISEKSEIFDDQFSVERPDGSNFTLKIRSTKLEDSAMYFCASSDAASGRPLDEQFFGPGTRLTVL.

This chain connects TRBV2 to TRBJ1-4; D remains unclear. Germline assignment: CDR1 SNHLY and CDR2 FYNNEI. V was trimmed by 3 bases and J by 8 bases, leaving 10 bases between them. The CDR3 totals 13 residues. Here the CDR3 reads CASSDDFIEKLFF. In DNA form, the CDR3 reads TGTGCCAGCAGTGATGATTTTATCGAAAAACTGTTTTTT.

The chain carries TRBV9 and TRBJ2-7; a possible D gene is TRBD2 (5 bases). With 4 bases removed from V and 6 bases from J, the gap between germline ends came to 17 bases. CDR3 length: 14 amino acids. CDR1 SGDLS and CDR2 YYNGEE come from the germline V gene. The CDR3 nucleotides read TGTGCCAGCAGCCCTACCCCCGTCGGGGTCGAGCAGTACTTC. It encodes CASSPTPVGVEQYF.

The chain recombines TRBV7-9 with TRBJ1-2; D is unresolved. CDR1 and CDR2 (germline): SEHNR, FQNEAQ (reference sequence). CDR3 length equals 17 residues. Deletions cut 7 bases from V and 0 bases from J, with 21 bases between. The CDR3 loop reads CASTSKTDPRPNYGYTF. The CDR3 coding sequence is TGTGCCAGCACCTCTAAGACGGATCCCCGGCCTAACTATGGCTACACCTTC.

This sequence joins TRBV7-7 and TRBJ2-1; TRBD2 aligns across 8 bases. Germline loops: CDR1 SSHAT, CDR2 FNYEAQ (reference sequence). The CDR3 has 15 amino acids. Trimming at V came to 2 bases and at J to 4 bases, leaving 4 bases not matched to a gene. DNA of the CDR3: TGTGCCAGCAGCTTAAGAGCGGGGGTATACAATGAGCAGTTCTTC. Its protein product is CASSLRAGVYNEQFF.

This clone has only a few counts. V gene TRBV5-1 combines with J gene TRBJ2-7, with D uncertain. Germline CDR1 and CDR2: SGHRS and YFSETQ. The CDR3 has 14 residues. V was trimmed by 4 bases and J by 2 bases, leaving 13 bases between them. The CDR3 coding sequence is TGCGCCAGCAGCCGGGTAGGTTCTACCTACGAGCAGTACTTC. This sequence encodes CASSRVGSTYEQYF.

The chain carries TRBV2 and TRBJ1-4; 12 bases fit TRBD1. This CDR3 has 15 amino acids. The J segment lost 9 bases and the V segment lost 5 bases, leaving 7 bases of the junction unmatched. The germline gives CDR1 SNHLY, CDR2 FYNNEI. The CDR3 loop is CASSSGTGGLKKLFF. The CDR3 bases are TGTGCCAGCAGTTCCGGGACAGGGGGCCTGAAAAAACTGTTTTTT.

The chain carries TRBV2 and TRBJ2-3; a possible D gene is TRBD2 (6 bases). CDR3 length equals 15 residues. Trimming pared 1 base from V and 0 bases from J, leaving 8 bases between. Per germline, CDR1 SNHLY and CDR2 FYNNEI. CDR3 loop: CASSEELASTDTQYF. CDR3 DNA: TGTGCCAGCAGTGAAGAACTAGCAAGCACAGATACGCAGTATTTT.